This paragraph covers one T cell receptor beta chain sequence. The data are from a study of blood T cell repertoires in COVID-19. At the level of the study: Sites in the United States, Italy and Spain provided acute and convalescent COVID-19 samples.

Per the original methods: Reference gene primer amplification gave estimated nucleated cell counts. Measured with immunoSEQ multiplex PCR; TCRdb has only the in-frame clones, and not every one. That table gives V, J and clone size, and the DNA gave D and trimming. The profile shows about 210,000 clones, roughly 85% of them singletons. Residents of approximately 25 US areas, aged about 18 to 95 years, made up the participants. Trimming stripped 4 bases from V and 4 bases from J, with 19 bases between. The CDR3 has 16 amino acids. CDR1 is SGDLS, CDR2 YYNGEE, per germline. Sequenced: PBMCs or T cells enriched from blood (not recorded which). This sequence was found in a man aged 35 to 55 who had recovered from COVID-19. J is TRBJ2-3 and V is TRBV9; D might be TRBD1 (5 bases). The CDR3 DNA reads TGTGCCAGCAGCCTCTGGCCAGGGCCCGGTTCAGATACGCAGTATTTT. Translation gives CASSLWPGPGSDTQYF.